The count of the clone carrying this T cell receptor (beta chain) is one. The CDR3 loop spans 15 amino acids. Per germline, CDR1 LNHDA and CDR2 SQIVND (reference sequence). Trimming at V came to 3 bases and at J to 3 bases, leaving 5 bases not matched to a gene. The sample comes from a study of control samples from healthy donors and cancer patients. Some clones are missing from TCRdb's copy, which holds only in-frame ones; the method was immunoSEQ multiplex PCR. This table has about 120,000 clones, approximately 88% appearing once. This clonotype was sampled from a man aged 40-55 years in good health. The sequenced material came from blood. The gene calls are TRBV19 and TRBJ2-7, with 10 bases matching TRBD1. CDR3 DNA: TGTGCCAGTAGTATGGGACAGGGGACAAGCTACGAGCAGTACTTC. Encoded protein: CASSMGQGTSYEQYF.